The clone carrying this T cell receptor (beta chain) was counted a single time. What it binds is not known. This CDR3 has 15 amino acids. CDR1 is SGHTA and CDR2 is FQGNSA in the germline V gene. V lost 1 base and J lost 5; bases outside the gene matches: 7. This record comes from a study of T cell clones after liver transplantation. For the study at large: TCRbeta sequencing after a pre-transplant mixed lymphocyte reaction identified graft-donor-reactive clones, later tracked in post-transplant blood. At least one year of complete immunosuppression withdrawal without enzymes over twice normal defined tolerance.

General study points: Post-transplant time points were not standardized, so conclusions are preliminary.

The method was immunoSEQ multiplex PCR; TCRdb's version includes in-frame clones alone and lacks a portion of them. The profile covers tens of thousands of clones, with around 70% appearing a single time and about a tenth taken by the ten largest. This chain joins TRBV7-2 and TRBJ2-5; TRBD1 matches 7 bases. This sequence was found in a human patient who received a liver transplant. Some T cells may be graft donor cells. The material sequenced was CD4+ T cells from blood, taken at the 22-month timepoint. In DNA form, the CDR3 reads TGTGCCAGCAGCTTAGGTGACAGGGAATGGGAGACCCAGTACTTC. Its translation is CASSLGDREWETQYF.